The 9 T cell receptor beta chains below were found in one sample sequenced in a study of T cell responses to AZD1222 COVID-19 vaccine. Clones were sequenced by immunoSEQ multiplex PCR, and TCRdb holds only the in-frame ones, with some missing. The sample includes over 120,000 clones, 80% to 95% of them seen just once. The specimen was peripheral blood, collected on day 0 of AZD1222 vaccination. The receptors stem from an adult in good health.

J is TRBJ1-5 and V is TRBV6-5, with 9 bases fitting TRBD1. V shed 7 bases, J shed 2 bases, and the junction held 6 bases outside the gene matches. The CDR3 has 15 amino acids. The V gene's germline CDR1 is MNHEY and CDR2 SVGAGI. Written as DNA, the CDR3 is TGTGCCAGCACATCGGACAGGGGTCGCAATCAGCCCCAGCATTTT. It translates to CASTSDRGRNQPQHF.

This clone was seen more than once but under ten times. The rearrangement links TRBV4-1 to TRBJ1-1; no reliable D call. Looked up from germline, CDR1 is MGHRA and CDR2 is YSYEKL. The CDR3 totals 16 residues. Between the trimmed V and J ends, which lost 7 bases and 6 bases, there was a span of 24 bases. CDR3 region: CASTPAAGSLGAEAFF. In nucleotides, the CDR3 is TGCGCCAGCACCCCTGCGGCAGGCTCCCTCGGGGCTGAAGCTTTCTTT.

The chain employs TRBV2 and TRBJ2-5; D perhaps matches TRBD1 (5 bases). The CDR3 consists of 12 residues. CDR1 and CDR2 from the germline V gene are SNHLY and FYNNEI. V was cut by 7 bases and J by 2 bases, with 8 bases left in between. In nucleotides, the CDR3 is TGTGCCAGCACAGGGTCGCAAGAGACCCAGTACTTC. This gives the protein CASTGSQETQYF.

The CDR3 DNA reads as TGTGCCACCAGCAGGGACACTAGCGGGAGCTCCTACGAGCAGTACTTC. Translating it yields CATSRDTSGSSYEQYF. The gene calls are TRBV15 and TRBJ2-7, with 11 bases fitting TRBD2. This CDR3 comprises 16 residues. V was pared by 3 bases and J by 0 bases, with 4 bases of the junction left unmatched. Germline V gives CDR1 LNHNV, CDR2 YYDKDF (reference sequence).

The chain uses TRBV7-2 and TRBJ2-1; no reliable D call. From germline, CDR1 is SGHTA and CDR2 FQGNSA. This CDR3 has 14 amino acids. V was pared by 7 bases and J by 0 bases, with 10 bases between. CDR3 region: CASNTLGSYNEQFF. DNA for the CDR3: TGTGCCAGCAACACCCTGGGCTCCTACAATGAGCAGTTCTTC.

As to this clone: This CDR3 is also generated by other DNA sequences in the sample. The chain uses TRBV2 and TRBJ1-1; possible D gene TRBD1, 5 bases. The germline V gene has CDR1 SNHLY and CDR2 FYNNEI. Trimming left V 4 bases short and J 2 bases short, with 8 bases between. The length of the CDR3 is 13 residues. The CDR3 DNA is TGTGCCAGCAGTGCTCAGGGTAACACTGAAGCTTTCTTT. Translating gives CASSAQGNTEAFF.

The gene calls are TRBV28 and TRBJ1-5, with 9 positions matching TRBD1. Looked up from germline, CDR1 is MDHEN and CDR2 is SYDVKM. Germline trimming cut 6 bases from V and 3 bases from J; bases unmatched to any gene: 3. The CDR3 has 14 residues. The CDR3 protein is CASRRTGANQPQHF. CDR3 nucleotides: TGTGCCAGCAGGAGGACAGGGGCCAATCAGCCCCAGCATTTT.

The chain links TRBV18 to TRBJ2-5, with a possible D match to TRBD2 (6 bases). Trimming removed 5 bases from V and 4 bases from J, with 14 bases in between. Germline CDR1 KGHSH, CDR2 LQKENI. This CDR3 has 14 amino acids. CDR3 amino acids: CASSALGGGETQYF. CDR3 DNA: TGTGCCAGCTCAGCCTTGGGGGGAGGAGAGACCCAGTACTTC.

This chain connects TRBV28 to TRBJ1-4, with 10 bases that match TRBD1. After removal of 6 bases from V and 6 bases from J, the junction contained 10 bases not matched to a gene. The CDR3 is 16 residues long. CDR1 is MDHEN and CDR2 is SYDVKM in the germline V gene. The CDR3 sequence: CASRHYRDRGDEKLFF. DNA for the CDR3: TGTGCCAGCAGACACTACCGGGACAGGGGTGATGAAAAACTGTTTTTT.